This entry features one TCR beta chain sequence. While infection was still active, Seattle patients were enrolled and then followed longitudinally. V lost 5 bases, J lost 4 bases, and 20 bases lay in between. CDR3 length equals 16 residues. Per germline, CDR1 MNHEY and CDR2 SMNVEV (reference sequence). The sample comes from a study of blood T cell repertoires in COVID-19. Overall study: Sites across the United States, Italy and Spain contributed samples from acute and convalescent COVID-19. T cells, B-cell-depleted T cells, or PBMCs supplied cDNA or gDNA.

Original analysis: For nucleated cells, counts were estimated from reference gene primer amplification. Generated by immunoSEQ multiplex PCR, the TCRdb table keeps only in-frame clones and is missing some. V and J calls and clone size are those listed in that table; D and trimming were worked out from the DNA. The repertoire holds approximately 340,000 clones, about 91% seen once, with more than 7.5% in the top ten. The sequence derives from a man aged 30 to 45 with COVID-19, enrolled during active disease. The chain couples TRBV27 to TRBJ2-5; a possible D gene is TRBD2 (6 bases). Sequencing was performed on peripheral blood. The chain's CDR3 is CASSPFSRGSRETQYF. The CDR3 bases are TGTGCCAGCAGTCCCTTCTCCCGGGGGAGTAGAGAGACCCAGTACTTC.